What follows is one TCR beta chain and its context. Antigen: not known. The data originate from a study of OX40 agonist ivuxolimab in advanced cancers. Across the study: Dose-escalation patients were diagnosed with hepatocellular carcinoma, melanoma, renal cell cancer or head and neck cancer.

Exclusion applied to patients with autoimmune disease history or systemic immunosuppression. CDR3 size: 14 residues. In germline, CDR1 is SGHRS, CDR2 YFSETQ. V was shortened by 4 bases and J by 8 bases, with 15 bases between the two germline ends. Sequencing used immunoSEQ multiplex PCR; TCRdb keeps in-frame clones, though not all of them. The profile shows about 95,000 clones, 89% of them singletons. General study points: Also showing low normalized T-cell clonal expansion were some of the nonresponders. Blood T cells, both CD4+ and CD8+, expanded clonally by week 6 at 0.1 to 3.0 mg/kg.

This clonotype originated in an adult with an advanced solid tumor such as melanoma, head and neck, liver or kidney cancer. The source was CD4+ or CD8+ T cells sorted from blood, collected in a trial of the OX40 agonist ivuxolimab. The chain is built from TRBV5-1 and TRBJ1-4; weak D call: TRBD1 (6 bases). The CDR3 sequence: CASSLGGGEEKLFF. As DNA, the CDR3 is TGCGCCAGCAGCCTCGGGGGCGGTGAGGAAAAACTGTTTTTT. The variable domain in full, with the rest retrieved from reference TRBV5-1 and TRBJ1-4, is KAGVTQTPRYLIKTRGQQVTLSCSPISGHRSVSWYQQTPGQGLQFLFEYFSETQRNKGNFPGRFSGRQFSNSRSEMNVSTLELGDSALYLCASSLGGGEEKLFFGSGTQLSVL.